This T cell receptor (beta chain) was retrieved from a study of blood T cell repertoires in COVID-19. Study-wide context: T cells, B-cell-depleted T cells, or PBMCs supplied cDNA or gDNA.

Profiling relied on immunoSEQ multiplex PCR, and the TCRdb table lists in-frame clones only, not all of them. Of over 200,000 clones in the sample, 70% to 90% are singletons; the top ten hold approximately 2%. The V and J ends lost 5 bases and 8 bases, in that order; junction bases with no gene match: 3. The V gene's germline CDR1 is MDHEN and CDR2 SYDVKM. The CDR3 has 13 residues. This receptor was taken from a woman aged 45-65 years who had recovered from COVID-19. The sequencing sample was made of PBMCs or T cells enriched from blood (not recorded which). V is TRBV28 and J is TRBJ2-1; 10 positions agree with TRBD2. The CDR3 is CASSGLAADEQFF. The CDR3 region has the DNA TGTGCCAGCAGTGGACTAGCGGCTGATGAGCAGTTCTTC.